The entry that follows covers one T cell receptor (beta chain) sequence. Its antigen is currently not known. No much larger clonotype is one base removed from it; base qualities were not supplied. The entry originates in a study of blood T cell repertoires in COVID-19 (dated by TCRdb to 2020 to 2021). Concerning the study at large: Collaborator samples came from the United States, Italy and Spain and covered acute and convalescent phases of COVID-19. The prospective study material was composed of cDNA or gDNA derived from T cells, B-cell-depleted T cells, or PBMCs. A freely available public database, intended as a resource for researchers studying the immune response to SARS-CoV-2, is where the repertoires were released. Where HLA class I and class II types were available, the types were taken from metadata supplied by the sample provider, not from assay-based typing. The sample metadata nearly always contained a de-identified subject ID, COVID-19 status, age in years and sex. Deeply sampled blood TCRbeta repertoires from subjects exposed to, actively infected with, or recovered from COVID-19 were included in the dataset. Samples were obtained from the ongoing ImmuneRACE study (first 160 participants) and from roughly 1,300 subjects provided by 6 global collaborators. The full study reports these points: The amount of clinical and demographic metadata varied by source and participant and was provided uncurated.

The CDR3 contains 15 residues, cysteine and phenylalanine counted. CDR3 DNA only is kept here, 45 bases in frame from base 1. In Seattle, one collaborating source enrolled patients while the infection was active and tracked those patients longitudinally over the course of disease. Whole blood was collected in K2EDTA tubes by collaborating institutions according to the institutions' own protocols. For TCRbeta analysis, collaborator samples were shipped as frozen whole blood, as isolated PBMCs, or as DNA extracted from either sample type. TCRbeta CDR3 regions were amplified from genomic DNA using the immunoSEQ Assay, a bias-controlled multiplex PCR. The authors processed their data as follows. Nucleated cell counts per sample were estimated from amplification of reference gene primers within the assay. To quantify the absolute abundance of each unique TCRbeta CDR3 rearrangement, sequence reads were collapsed and filtered. For each sample, productive Simpson clonality was calculated as the square root of Simpson's diversity index across productive rearrangements. TCRdb retrieved this table from immuneACCESS and kept in-frame rearrangements only. Not all clones are present; in checked studies, unresolved V genes account for under half, and no reason is known for the remainder. V, J and clone size are taken as reported in that table, and D and trimming were inferred from the DNA itself. A total of under 250,000 clones appear in this sample, about 83% of them only once. The ten most abundant clones make up approximately 6% of the sample.

Recombination linked TRBV21-1 to TRBJ1-3. TRBV21-1 is reported as a pseudogene. This receptor was taken from a woman older than 75 with COVID-19, enrolled during active disease. The sample consisted of peripheral blood. The CDR3 region has the sequence CASSKDRGSGNTIYF. The DNA sequence follows: TGTGCCAGCAGCAAAGATCGGGGTAGTGGAAACACCATATATTTT.